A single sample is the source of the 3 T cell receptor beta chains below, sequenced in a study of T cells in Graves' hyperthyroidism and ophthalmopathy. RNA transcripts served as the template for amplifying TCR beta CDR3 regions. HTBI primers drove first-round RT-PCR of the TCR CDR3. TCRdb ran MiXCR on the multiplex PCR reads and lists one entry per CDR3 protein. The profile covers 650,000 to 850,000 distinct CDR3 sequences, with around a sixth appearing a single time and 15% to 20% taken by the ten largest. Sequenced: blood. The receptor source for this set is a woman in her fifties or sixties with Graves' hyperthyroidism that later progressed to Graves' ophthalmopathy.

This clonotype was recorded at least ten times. The CDR3 DNA reads as TGTGCCAGCAGCTTCGGCGGACGGGAAGAGACCCAGTACTTC. Its protein is CASSFGGREETQYF. The J gene is TRBJ2-5, the V gene TRBV13; D unresolved. CDR1 is PRHDT, CDR2 FYEKMQ, per germline (reference sequence). The CDR3 extends over 14 amino acids. The V gene lost 3 bases and the J gene lost 3 bases, with 11 bases spanning the gap.

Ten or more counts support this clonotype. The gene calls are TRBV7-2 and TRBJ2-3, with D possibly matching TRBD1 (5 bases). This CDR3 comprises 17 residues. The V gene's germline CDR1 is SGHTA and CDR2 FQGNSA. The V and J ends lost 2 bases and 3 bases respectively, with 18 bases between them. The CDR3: CASSLNPYRRETDTQYF. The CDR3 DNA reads TGTGCCAGCAGCTTAAATCCTTACCGCAGGGAAACAGATACGCAGTATTTT.

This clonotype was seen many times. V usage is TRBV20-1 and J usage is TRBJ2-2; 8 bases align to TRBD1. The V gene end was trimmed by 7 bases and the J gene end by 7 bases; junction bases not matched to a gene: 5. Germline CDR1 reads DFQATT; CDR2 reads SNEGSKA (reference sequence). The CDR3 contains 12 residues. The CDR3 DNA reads TGCAGTGTCGACAGGGGCATCGGGGAGCTGTTTTTT. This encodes CSVDRGIGELFF.